The TCR beta chain described here comes from a study of T-cell memory formation after mild COVID-19. The 5'RACE method, run with constant-segment primers, produced TCR alpha and TCR beta cDNA libraries (carrying sample barcodes and UMIs). TCRdb used MiXCR to reprocess the 5' RACE reads, holding one entry per CDR3 protein. Here the sample spans about 270,000 distinct CDR3 sequences, more than 15% being singletons. Findings and limits, study-wide: Clones that contracted from day 15 to 85 had balanced CD4/CD8; later expanders were CD4+ biased.

The CDR3 runs to 13 residues. V was cut by 2 bases and J by 4 bases, with 8 bases left in between. This clonotype was detected ten times or more. The antigen is undetermined. The chain carries TRBV12-3 or TRBV12-4 and TRBJ2-5; the D gene is possibly TRBD2 (5 bases). The receptor's source is a man younger than 30 who had mild COVID-19 (a few samples of this study predate the infection). Cell type and time point are not known. The sample was PBMCs or a T cell subset sorted from them (not recorded which). CDR3 loop: CASSLLGRETQYF. Written as DNA, the CDR3 is TGTGCCAGCAGTTTATTAGGGAGAGAGACCCAGTACTTC.